A single sample is the source of the 8 T cell receptor beta chains below, sequenced in a study of cytotoxic CD8 clonotypes in ibrutinib-treated CLL. Sequencing used immunoSEQ multiplex PCR; TCRdb keeps in-frame clones, though not all of them. The table records over 100,000 clones, approximately 83% of them present only once. Sequencing was performed on PBMCs, taken after 24 months of ibrutinib treatment. The receptors shown here come from a human donor with chronic lymphocytic leukemia.

Only one count was recorded for this clone. The chain links TRBV7-7 to TRBJ2-3; TRBD2 agrees at 12 bases. The CDR3 covers 16 residues. The junction had 2 bases not matched to a gene; V was cut back by 4 bases and J by 0 bases. In germline, CDR1 is SSHAT, CDR2 FNYEAQ (reference sequence). The CDR3 loop reads CASSSGLAGSTDTQYF. CDR3 DNA: TGTGCCAGCAGCTCGGGACTAGCGGGCAGCACAGATACGCAGTATTTT.

The rearrangement uses TRBV7-8 and TRBJ2-2, with a possible D match to TRBD2 (5 bases). CDR3 length equals 14 residues. Germline V lookup: CDR1 SGHVS, CDR2 FQNEAQ. Trimming removed 5 bases from V and 6 bases from J, with 13 bases in between. The CDR3 here is CASSKAAGPGELFF. The CDR3, as DNA: TGTGCCAGCAGCAAAGCGGCAGGACCCGGGGAGCTGTTTTTT. The full variable domain, completed using reference TRBV7-8 and TRBJ2-2, is GAGVSQSPRYKVAKRGQDVALRCDPISGHVSLFWYQQALGQGPEFLTYFQNEAQLDKSGLPSDRFFAERPEGSVSTLKIQRTQQEDSAVYLCASSKAAGPGELFFGEGSRLTVL.

The rearrangement links TRBV29-1 to TRBJ1-1; TRBD1 agrees at 8 bases. Germline V gene sequence: CDR1 SQVTM, CDR2 ANQGSEA. J was trimmed by 5 bases and V by 5 bases; bases with no gene match: 13. The CDR3 runs to 15 residues. The CDR3 nucleotides read TGCAGCGTTCGTAGGGGACAGGCCGCAATTACTGAAGCTTTCTTT. Protein product: CSVRRGQAAITEAFF.

This rearrangement joins TRBV7-2 to TRBJ2-7; D not certain. V shed 0 bases and J shed 6 bases, with 3 bases lying between them. Germline values: CDR1 SGHTA, CDR2 FQGNSA. The CDR3 length is 11 residues. The CDR3 loop is CASSLAVEQYF. CDR3 DNA: TGTGCCAGCAGCTTAGCTGTCGAGCAGTACTTC.

The chain has TRBV10-3 and TRBJ1-6; D not resolved. This CDR3 contains 14 residues. The germline CDR1 and CDR2 sequences are ENHRY and SYGVKD. Trimming cost V 2 bases and J 8 bases, with 10 bases left between them. The CDR3 DNA sequence: TGTGCCATCAGTGAGCCGGGAAGCTATTCACCCCTCCACTTT. Amino acid sequence: CAISEPGSYSPLHF.

A single count supports this clone. The rearrangement joins TRBV7-9 to TRBJ2-3; 10 bases are shared with TRBD2. Germline trimming cut 1 base from V and 0 bases from J; bases unmatched to any gene: 10. The germline V gene has CDR1 SEHNR and CDR2 FQNEAQ (reference sequence). This CDR3 has 19 residues. CDR3 DNA sequence: TGTGCCAGCAGCTTAGGGCGGACTAGCGGTGATACTAGCACAGATACGCAGTATTTT. This sequence encodes CASSLGRTSGDTSTDTQYF.

The chain carries TRBV11-3 and TRBJ1-1; D remains ambiguous. CDR3 size: 15 residues. V was shortened by 1 base and J by 5 bases, with 14 bases between the two germline ends. Germline CDR1 reads SGHNT; CDR2 reads YENEEA. CDR3 in DNA: TGTGCCAGCAGCTTAGGTGGCAGCCCTTTGACTGAAGCTTTCTTT. The encoded protein is CASSLGGSPLTEAFF.

The chain carries TRBV5-1 and TRBJ2-1; D is ambiguous. The CDR3 loop spans 14 amino acids. Between the trimmed V and J ends, which lost 0 bases and 8 bases, there was a span of 12 bases. The germline V gene has CDR1 SGHRS and CDR2 YFSETQ. The CDR3 DNA reads as TGCGCCAGCAGCTTGGCCGGCTTCCCGGATGAGCAGTTCTTC. Translation gives CASSLAGFPDEQFF.